A single sample gave rise to the 23 T cell receptor beta chains below, sequenced in a study of T cells after posttransplantation cyclophosphamide. Generated by immunoSEQ multiplex PCR, the TCRdb table keeps only in-frame clones and is missing some. The table lists 30,000 or so clones, with no singletons. Sequencing input: PBMCs. Receptor source: a woman between 25 and 40 years old in good health and a related stem cell transplant donor.

The chain recombines TRBV5-1 with TRBJ2-5, with TRBD2 matching over 8 bases. The CDR3 totals 14 residues. CDR1 is SGHRS, CDR2 YFSETQ, per germline. J lost 2 bases, V lost 1 base, and 1 base had no gene match. CDR3 in amino acids: CASSLTGGQETQYF. DNA for the CDR3: TGCGCCAGCAGCTTGACGGGGGGGCAAGAGACCCAGTACTTC.

This clone was counted ten times or more. The CDR3 sequence is CASSEQGSAYGYTF. Here the CDR3 DNA reads TGTGCCAGCAGTGAGCAGGGAAGTGCCTATGGCTACACCTTC. The chain employs TRBV2 and TRBJ1-2, with D perhaps matching TRBD1 (5 bases). The CDR3 extends over 14 amino acids. Looked up from germline, CDR1 is SNHLY and CDR2 is FYNNEI. Trimming cost V 3 bases and J 4 bases, with 12 bases left between them.

This clone was counted ten times or more. V is TRBV19 and J is TRBJ1-1; 8 nucleotides line up with TRBD1. V trimming: 4 bases; J trimming: 6 bases; junction bases outside the gene matches: 7. This CDR3 has 14 residues. Germline lookup yields CDR1 LNHDA and CDR2 SQIVND (reference sequence). The DNA for the CDR3 is TGTGCCAGTAGTAGGACAGGGCCTCGGGCTGAAGCTTTCTTT. Amino acids: CASSRTGPRAEAFF.

The J gene is TRBJ2-7, the V gene TRBV4-1, with D maybe TRBD1 (6 bases). The CDR3 runs to 16 residues. From germline, CDR1 is MGHRA and CDR2 YSYEKL. The V end lost 4 bases, the J end lost 0 bases, and 16 bases lay between the germline ends. The CDR3 region has the DNA TGCGCCAGCAGCCGGAACAGGGTCGAAAGCTCCTACGAGCAGTACTTC. This encodes CASSRNRVESSYEQYF.

This clone has a handful of counts. The chain joins TRBV11-2 to TRBJ1-1, with 9 nucleotides matching TRBD1. V was pared by 3 bases and J by 0 bases, with 5 bases of the junction left unmatched. The CDR3 spans 16 residues. Per the germline V gene, CDR1 is SGHAT and CDR2 is FQNNGV. In DNA form, the CDR3 reads TGTGCCAGCAGCTTTAACACAGGGGGCTTGAACACTGAAGCTTTCTTT. This translates into CASSFNTGGLNTEAFF.

This clone was recorded many times. The V call is TRBV9, the J call TRBJ1-1; D might be TRBD1 (5 bases). Trimming removed 3 bases at V and 7 bases at J, with 10 bases between. CDR1 SGDLS and CDR2 YYNGEE come from the germline V gene. This CDR3 region has 12 residues. CDR3 sequence reads: CASSGGLDEAFF. CDR3 nucleotides: TGTGCCAGCAGCGGGGGACTCGATGAAGCTTTCTTT.

There are a few counts of this clone. V is TRBV7-9 and J is TRBJ2-5; 8 bases are a match to TRBD1. The V and J ends lost 5 bases and 5 bases, in that order; junction bases with no gene match: 10. Germline values: CDR1 SEHNR, CDR2 FQNEAQ (reference sequence). The CDR3 covers 15 residues. The CDR3 coding sequence is TGTGCCAGCAGCCCTGGACAGGGAGAGTCCGAGACCCAGTACTTC. Its translation is CASSPGQGESETQYF.

This clone was found many times. The CDR3 protein is CASSATQGNYGYTF. The CDR3 region has the DNA TGTGCCAGCAGTGCCACTCAGGGTAACTATGGCTACACCTTC. The chain recombines TRBV2 with TRBJ1-2; D is perhaps TRBD1 (5 bases). CDR3 length: 14 residues. The germline V gene has CDR1 SNHLY and CDR2 FYNNEI. The V end lost 4 bases, the J end lost 1 base, and 10 bases lay between the germline ends.

This clone was counted many times. The chain uses TRBV11-2 and TRBJ2-5; 7 bases are a match to TRBD1. V shed 8 bases, J shed 5 bases, and the junction held 5 bases outside the gene matches. Germline V gene data show CDR1 as SGHAT and CDR2 as FQNNGV. CDR3 length: 12 amino acids. In DNA, the CDR3 is TGTGCCAGCGGGCGGACAGGCGAGACCCAGTACTTC. Its translation: CASGRTGETQYF.

This clone showed up many times. The chain has TRBV19 and TRBJ1-2; 8 bases align to TRBD1. Germline lookup yields CDR1 LNHDA and CDR2 SQIVND (reference sequence). With V trimmed by 7 bases and J by 7 bases, 23 bases remained unmatched. The CDR3 has 18 amino acids. CDR3 protein: CASKTSGGKGQGAAGYTF. CDR3 nucleotides: TGTGCCAGTAAGACTAGTGGGGGCAAGGGGCAGGGGGCGGCTGGCTACACCTTC.

This clone was picked up many times. The chain joins TRBV6-4 to TRBJ2-1; D not certain. Germline-derived CDR1 and CDR2 are MRHNA and SNTAGT. Between the trimmed V and J ends, which lost 4 bases and 6 bases, there was a span of 13 bases. CDR3 length: 14 residues. The CDR3 loop reads CASSARLGPNEQFF. The CDR3, as DNA: TGTGCCAGCAGTGCTAGGCTAGGCCCCAATGAGCAGTTCTTC.

This clone was seen at least ten times. The chain uses TRBV4-3 and TRBJ2-2, with 7 positions matching TRBD2. The length of the CDR3 is 12 residues. With 6 bases clipped from V and 8 bases from J, the junction kept 3 bases outside the gene matches. Germline-derived CDR1 and CDR2 are LGHNA and YSLEER. For the CDR3, the DNA is TGCGCCAGCAGAAATAGCGGGGGGGAGCTGTTTTTT. Translation gives CASRNSGGELFF.

This clone has a count of ten or more. This chain uses TRBV5-6 with TRBJ1-2; D possibly corresponds to TRBD1 (5 bases). CDR1 is SGHDT and CDR2 is YYEEEE in the germline V gene. The CDR3 totals 13 residues. V lost 2 bases and J lost 4, with 9 bases in between. The CDR3 nucleotides are TGTGCCAGCAGCTTCGGAAGGGGCTATGGCTACACCTTC. Encoded protein: CASSFGRGYGYTF. The full variable domain, its missing parts supplied by reference TRBV5-6 and TRBJ1-2, is DAGVTQSPTHLIKTRGQQVTLRCSPKSGHDTVSWYQQALGQGPQFIFQYYEEEERQRGNFPDRFSGHQFPNYSSELNVNALLLGDSALYLCASSFGRGYGYTFGSGTRLTVV.

This clone has only a few counts. This CDR3 is CASRSSEGVAGELFF. CDR3 nucleotide sequence: TGTGCCAGTAGGTCGTCGGAGGGGGTGGCCGGGGAGCTGTTTTTT. This chain uses TRBV19 with TRBJ2-2, with D perhaps TRBD1 or TRBD2 (6 bases each). The CDR3 runs to 15 residues. Trimming removed 6 bases at V and 6 bases at J, with 17 bases between. Germline V gives CDR1 LNHDA, CDR2 SQIVND (reference sequence).

This clone was observed at least ten times. The chain uses TRBV7-8 and TRBJ2-7, with D possibly matching TRBD1 (7 bases). The ends were cut back, 1 base at V and 3 bases at J, with 19 bases in the middle. The V gene's germline CDR1 is SGHVS and CDR2 FQNEAQ. CDR3 length equals 17 residues. CDR3 sequence reads: CASSLEGRAGGHYEQYF. DNA of the CDR3: TGTGCCAGCAGCTTAGAGGGGCGGGCAGGGGGGCACTACGAGCAGTACTTC.

This clone has a count of ten or more. The chain combines TRBV28 with TRBJ1-4, with no clear D. V lost 7 bases and J 0 bases, leaving 18 bases between the germline ends. The length of the CDR3 is 17 residues. Germline assignment: CDR1 MDHEN and CDR2 SYDVKM. CDR3 sequence reads: CASNEGPGLATNEKLFF. CDR3 DNA sequence: TGTGCCAGCAATGAAGGTCCTGGACTTGCAACTAATGAAAAACTGTTTTTT.

This clone was counted at least ten times. The rearrangement links TRBV20-1 to TRBJ1-1; D unresolved. Trimming left V 3 bases short and J 5 bases short, with 7 bases between. Germline CDR1 and CDR2: DFQATT and SNEGSKA (reference sequence). The CDR3 spans 11 residues. CDR3 sequence reads: CSASRVTEAFF. CDR3 coding DNA: TGCAGTGCTAGTAGGGTTACTGAAGCTTTCTTT.

A few counts support this clone. V usage is TRBV19 and J usage is TRBJ2-5, with 8 bases lining up with TRBD1. Germline CDR1 is LNHDA and CDR2 is SQIVND (reference sequence). Germline trimming cut 3 bases from V and 3 bases from J; bases unmatched to any gene: 12. The CDR3 length is 17 residues. CDR3 amino acids: CASSMSGRRGPEETQYF. Here the CDR3 DNA reads TGTGCCAGTAGTATGTCTGGTCGCAGGGGGCCTGAAGAGACCCAGTACTTC.

This clone has a count of ten or more. The chain recombines TRBV5-1 with TRBJ1-4, with D perhaps matching TRBD1 (5 bases). CDR3 length: 12 amino acids. V lost 4 bases to trimming and J lost 4 bases, with 5 bases between them. Per germline, CDR1 SGHRS and CDR2 YFSETQ. In DNA, the CDR3 is TGCGCCAGCAGCAGGGGTAATGAAAAACTGTTTTTT. The encoded protein is CASSRGNEKLFF.

At least ten counts were recorded for this clone. The chain is built from TRBV19 and TRBJ1-2; perhaps TRBD1 as D (5 bases). With 3 bases removed from V and 3 bases from J, the gap between germline ends came to 5 bases. In germline, CDR1 is LNHDA, CDR2 SQIVND (reference sequence). This CDR3 spans 12 amino acids. In DNA, the CDR3 is TGTGCCAGTAGTATGACAGACTATGGCTACACCTTC. The encoded protein is CASSMTDYGYTF. Full variable domain (outside the CDR3, taken from reference TRBV19 and TRBJ1-2): DGGITQSPKYLFRKEGQNVTLSCEQNLNHDAMYWYRQDPGQGLRLIYYSQIVNDFQKGDIAEGYSVSREKKESFPLTVTSAQKNPTAFYLCASSMTDYGYTFGSGTRLTVV.

CDR3: CATSRFRDSSYEQYF. The CDR3 DNA reads as TGTGCCACCAGCAGATTCAGGGACAGCAGCTACGAGCAGTACTTC. This chain uses TRBV15 with TRBJ2-7; 7 bases are shared with TRBD1. The CDR3 contains 15 residues. In germline, CDR1 is LNHNV, CDR2 YYDKDF (reference sequence). V was clipped by 2 bases and J by 3 bases; unmatched bases: 7.

This clone was observed a handful of times. The CDR3 bases are TGCGCCAGCAGCGAGAGGACAGGGGCAAGCTGGGATACGCAGTATTTT. Amino acid sequence: CASSERTGASWDTQYF. V usage is TRBV5-1 and J usage is TRBJ2-3; 9 positions match TRBD1. The CDR3 sequence is 16 residues long. J lost 6 bases, V lost 4 bases, and 12 bases had no gene match. Per the germline V gene, CDR1 is SGHRS and CDR2 is YFSETQ.

The chain employs TRBV7-2 and TRBJ2-5, with 7 positions matching TRBD2. Germline V CDR1 and CDR2: SGHTA, FQGNSA. Losses at the gene ends were 4 bases for V and 7 bases for J; bases not matched to a gene: 9. This CDR3 comprises 14 residues. CDR3 protein: CASSYGGWRGTQYF. Written as DNA, the CDR3 is TGTGCCAGCAGCTACGGGGGGTGGAGAGGGACCCAGTACTTC.